The T cell receptor (beta chain) described here comes from a study of vaccination and CD4 T cells after COVID-19. Whole-study context: Investigators stimulated cells with overlapping spike peptides drawn from SARS-CoV-2, HCoV-NL63, HCoV-OC43 and HCoV-229E.

This clonotype has more than one count but fewer than ten. Its antigen is unidentified. Regarding treatment: approximately 10-day PBMC culture with coronavirus spike peptide pools or control peptides (ViraFEST assay). The ViraFEST method relied on peptide pools to expand antigen-specific T cells, followed by TCR sequencing. Negative selection recovered the CD4+ T cells once they had spent 10 days in culture. The Oncomine TCR Beta short-read assay generated sequence data from the DNA of cultured CD4+ T cells. The genomic DNA was obtained from cultured CD4+ T cells by extraction with the QIAamp micro DNA kit. MiXCR was run by TCRdb on the PCR reads, yielding one entry per CDR3 protein. Here the sample spans 20,000 to 25,000 distinct CDR3 sequences, 32% being singletons. J lost 3 bases, V lost 6 bases, and 8 bases had no gene match. This CDR3 has 15 amino acids. From germline, CDR1 is DFQATT and CDR2 SNEGSKA (reference sequence).

The gene calls are TRBV20-1 and TRBJ2-3, with 11 positions matching TRBD1. The receptor comes from a human donor with COVID-19. The sequencing input was cultured CD4+ T cells from blood. The CDR3 sequence is CSAGGQGGRTDTQYF. CDR3 DNA sequence: TGCAGTGCAGGGGGACAGGGGGGGCGAACAGATACGCAGTATTTT.